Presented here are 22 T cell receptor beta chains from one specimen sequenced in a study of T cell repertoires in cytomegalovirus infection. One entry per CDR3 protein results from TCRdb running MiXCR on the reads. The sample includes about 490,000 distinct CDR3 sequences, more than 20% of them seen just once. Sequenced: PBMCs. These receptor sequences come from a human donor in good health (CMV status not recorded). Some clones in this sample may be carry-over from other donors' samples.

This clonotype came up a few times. In DNA, the CDR3 is TGTGCCAGCAGTTTCCACCGGACCGAGCAGTTCTTC. Translating it yields CASSFHRTEQFF. The chain carries TRBV27 and TRBJ2-1; D uncertain. The germline CDR1 and CDR2 sequences are MNHEY and SMNVEV (reference sequence). The V gene lost 3 bases and the J gene lost 10 bases, with 10 bases spanning the gap. The CDR3 is 12 residues long.

The DNA for the CDR3 is TGCAGTGCTAGGGGGGCTAGCGGGCAAACGAGCACAGATACGCAGTATTTT. This encodes CSARGASGQTSTDTQYF. V gene TRBV20-1 combines with J gene TRBJ2-3; 8 bases are a match to TRBD2. This CDR3 has 17 amino acids. The trim removed 3 bases at V and 0 bases at J, leaving 11 bases unmatched. Germline V gene lookup returns CDR1 DFQATT and CDR2 SNEGSKA (reference sequence).

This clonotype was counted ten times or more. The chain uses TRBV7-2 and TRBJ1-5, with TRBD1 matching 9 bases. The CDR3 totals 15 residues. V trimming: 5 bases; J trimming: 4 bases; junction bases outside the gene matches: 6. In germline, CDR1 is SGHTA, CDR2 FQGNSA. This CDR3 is CASSIMDRGNQPQHF. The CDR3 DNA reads TGTGCCAGCAGCATAATGGACAGGGGAAATCAGCCCCAGCATTTT.

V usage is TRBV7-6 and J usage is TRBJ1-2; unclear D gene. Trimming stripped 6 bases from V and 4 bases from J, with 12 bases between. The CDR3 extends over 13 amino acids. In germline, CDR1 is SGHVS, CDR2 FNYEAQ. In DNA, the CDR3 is TGTGCCAGCAGGACCGGAGGCTTCTATGGCTACACCTTC. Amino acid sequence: CASRTGGFYGYTF. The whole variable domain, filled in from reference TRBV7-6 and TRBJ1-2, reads GAGVSQSPRYKVTKRGQDVALRCDPISGHVSLYWYRQALGQGPEFLTYFNYEAQQDKSGLPNDRFSAERPEGSISTLTIQRTEQRDSAMYRCASRTGGFYGYTFGSGTRLTVV.

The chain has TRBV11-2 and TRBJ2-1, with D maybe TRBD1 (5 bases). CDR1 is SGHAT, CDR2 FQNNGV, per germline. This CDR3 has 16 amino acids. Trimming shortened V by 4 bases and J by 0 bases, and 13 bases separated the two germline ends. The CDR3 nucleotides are TGTGCCAGCAGCTCTGGACGGACAAGCTCCTACAATGAGCAGTTCTTC. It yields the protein CASSSGRTSSYNEQFF.

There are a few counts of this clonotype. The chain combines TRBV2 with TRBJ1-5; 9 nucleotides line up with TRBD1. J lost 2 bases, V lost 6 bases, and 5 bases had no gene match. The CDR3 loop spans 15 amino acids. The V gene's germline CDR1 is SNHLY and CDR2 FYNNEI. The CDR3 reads CASRPRTGGNQPQHF. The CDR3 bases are TGTGCCAGCAGGCCGAGGACAGGGGGCAATCAGCCCCAGCATTTT.

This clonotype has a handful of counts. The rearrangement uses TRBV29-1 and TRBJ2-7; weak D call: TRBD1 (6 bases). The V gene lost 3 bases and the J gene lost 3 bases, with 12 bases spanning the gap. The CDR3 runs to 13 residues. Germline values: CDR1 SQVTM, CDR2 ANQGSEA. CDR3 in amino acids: CSVDTGSVYEQYF. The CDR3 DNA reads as TGCAGCGTTGACACAGGGTCTGTCTACGAGCAGTACTTC.

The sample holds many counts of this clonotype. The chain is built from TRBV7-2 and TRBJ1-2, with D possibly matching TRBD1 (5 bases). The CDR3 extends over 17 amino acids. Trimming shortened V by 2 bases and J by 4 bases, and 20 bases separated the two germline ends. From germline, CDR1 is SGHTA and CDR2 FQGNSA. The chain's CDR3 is CASSLSVLGDRGYGYTF. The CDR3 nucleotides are TGTGCCAGCAGCTTAAGTGTCTTGGGGGACCGAGGCTATGGCTACACCTTC.

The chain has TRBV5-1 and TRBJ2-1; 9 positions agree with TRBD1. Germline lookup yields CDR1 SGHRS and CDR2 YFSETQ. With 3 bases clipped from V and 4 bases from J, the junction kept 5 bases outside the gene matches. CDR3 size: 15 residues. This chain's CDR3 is CASSWRQGVYNEQFF. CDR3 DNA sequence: TGCGCCAGCAGCTGGCGACAGGGGGTGTACAATGAGCAGTTCTTC. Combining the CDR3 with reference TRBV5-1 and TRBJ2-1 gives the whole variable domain KAGVTQTPRYLIKTRGQQVTLSCSPISGHRSVSWYQQTPGQGLQFLFEYFSETQRNKGNFPGRFSGRQFSNSRSEMNVSTLELGDSALYLCASSWRQGVYNEQFFGPGTRLTVL.

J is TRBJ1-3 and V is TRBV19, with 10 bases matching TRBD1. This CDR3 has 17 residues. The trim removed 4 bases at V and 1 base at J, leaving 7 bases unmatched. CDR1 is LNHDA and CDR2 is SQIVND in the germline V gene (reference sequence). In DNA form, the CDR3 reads TGTGCCAGTAGTAGCTCCGGGACAGGGGTTTCTGGAAACACCATATATTTT. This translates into CASSSSGTGVSGNTIYF.

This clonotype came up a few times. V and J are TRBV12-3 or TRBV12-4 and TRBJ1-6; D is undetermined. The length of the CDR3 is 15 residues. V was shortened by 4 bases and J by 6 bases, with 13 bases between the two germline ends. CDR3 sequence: CASSWTDGSNSPLHF. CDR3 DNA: TGTGCCAGCAGTTGGACGGATGGATCTAATTCACCCCTCCACTTT.

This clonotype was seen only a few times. The CDR3 here is CASSHAGIETQYF. The DNA of the CDR3 is TGTGCCAGCAGTCACGCAGGTATAGAGACCCAGTACTTC. The chain combines TRBV6-2 or TRBV6-3 with TRBJ2-5; D is unresolved. Germline assignment: CDR1 MNHEY and CDR2 SVGEGT. The CDR3 runs to 13 residues. Trimming shortened V by 5 bases and J by 4 bases, and 11 bases separated the two germline ends.

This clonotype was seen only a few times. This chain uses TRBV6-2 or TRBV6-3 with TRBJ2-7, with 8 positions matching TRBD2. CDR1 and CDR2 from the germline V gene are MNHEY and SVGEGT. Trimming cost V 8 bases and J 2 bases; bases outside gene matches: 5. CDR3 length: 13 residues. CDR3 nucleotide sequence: TGTGCCAGCGGTAGCGGGGAAACCTACGAGCAGTACGTC. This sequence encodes CASGSGETYEQYV.

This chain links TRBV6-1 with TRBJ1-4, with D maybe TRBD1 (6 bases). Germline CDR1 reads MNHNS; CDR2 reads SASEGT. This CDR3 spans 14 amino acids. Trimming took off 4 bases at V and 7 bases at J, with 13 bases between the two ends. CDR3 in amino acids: CASSGTGYSEKLFF. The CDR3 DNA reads TGTGCCAGCAGTGGAACAGGGTACAGTGAAAAACTGTTTTTT.

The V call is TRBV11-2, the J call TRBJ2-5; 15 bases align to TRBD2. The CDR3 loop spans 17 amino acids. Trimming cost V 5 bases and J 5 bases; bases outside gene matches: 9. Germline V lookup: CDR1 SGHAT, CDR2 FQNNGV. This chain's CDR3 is CASSLIGLAGGGETQYF. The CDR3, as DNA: TGTGCCAGCAGCCTGATAGGACTAGCGGGAGGGGGGGAGACCCAGTACTTC.

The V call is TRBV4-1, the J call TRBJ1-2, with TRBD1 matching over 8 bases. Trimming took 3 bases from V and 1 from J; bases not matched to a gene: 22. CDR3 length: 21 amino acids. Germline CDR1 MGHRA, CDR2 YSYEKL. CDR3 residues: CASSHWDRRIIYGDLNYGYTF. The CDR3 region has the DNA TGCGCCAGCAGCCATTGGGACAGGAGAATCATATATGGTGATCTTAACTATGGCTACACCTTC.

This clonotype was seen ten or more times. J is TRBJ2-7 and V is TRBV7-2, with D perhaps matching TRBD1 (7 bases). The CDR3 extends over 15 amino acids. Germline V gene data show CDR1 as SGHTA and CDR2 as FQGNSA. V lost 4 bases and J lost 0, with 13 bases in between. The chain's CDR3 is CASSSGGTASYEQYF. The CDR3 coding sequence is TGTGCCAGCAGCTCAGGGGGGACAGCCTCCTACGAGCAGTACTTC.

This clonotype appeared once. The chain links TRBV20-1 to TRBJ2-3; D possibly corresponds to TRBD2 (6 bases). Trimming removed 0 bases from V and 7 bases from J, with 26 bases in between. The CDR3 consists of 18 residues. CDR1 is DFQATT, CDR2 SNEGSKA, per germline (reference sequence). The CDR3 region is CSARDSLIGTSITYTQYF. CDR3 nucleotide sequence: TGCAGTGCTAGAGATTCGCTAATTGGGACTTCGATCACGTATACGCAGTATTTT.

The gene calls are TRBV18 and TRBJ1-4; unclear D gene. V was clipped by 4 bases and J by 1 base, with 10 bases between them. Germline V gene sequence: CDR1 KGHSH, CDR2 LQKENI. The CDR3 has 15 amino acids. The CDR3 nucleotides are TGTGCCAGCTCACGAAATCCCTTAACTAATGAAAAACTGTTTTTT. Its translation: CASSRNPLTNEKLFF.

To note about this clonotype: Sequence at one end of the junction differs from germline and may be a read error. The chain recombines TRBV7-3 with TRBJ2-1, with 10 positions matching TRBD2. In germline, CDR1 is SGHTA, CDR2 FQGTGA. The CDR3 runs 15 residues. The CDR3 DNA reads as TGTACCAGCAGCCCTATCGGGACTAGCGTCGATGAGCAGTTCTTC. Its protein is CTSSPIGTSVDEQFF.

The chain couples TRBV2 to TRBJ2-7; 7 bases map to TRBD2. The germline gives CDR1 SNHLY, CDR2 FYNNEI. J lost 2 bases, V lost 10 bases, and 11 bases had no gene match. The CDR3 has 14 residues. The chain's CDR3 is CATSLGGGTYEQYF. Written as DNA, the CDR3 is TGTGCCACCTCCCTTGGGGGAGGGACCTACGAGCAGTACTTC.

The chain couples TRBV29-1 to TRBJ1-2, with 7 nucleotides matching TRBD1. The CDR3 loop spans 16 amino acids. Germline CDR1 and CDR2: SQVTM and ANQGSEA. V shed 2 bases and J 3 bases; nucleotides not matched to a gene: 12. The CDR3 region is CSVEYPGRGSDYGYTF. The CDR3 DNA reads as TGCAGCGTTGAATATCCGGGCAGGGGGAGCGACTATGGCTACACCTTC.